The next 10 T cell receptor beta chains were all read from a single sample in a study of regulatory T cells in long-lasting Graves disease. Time point reported: newly diagnosed GD, antithyroid drugs for less than 3 months. Construction of the TCR library relied on RNA isolated from PBMCs. Combining iRepertoire HTBI primers with Arm-PCR of CDR3 regions, the authors built TCR beta libraries. Via MiXCR, TCRdb re-called the multiplex PCR reads, giving one row per CDR3 protein. The repertoire holds approximately 350,000 distinct CDR3 sequences, with around 11% as singletons. This sample also appeared in a second study, on T cells in Graves' hyperthyroidism and ophthalmopathy.

The material was peripheral blood mononuclear cells (PBMCs), obtained at new diagnosis, from a patient treated with antithyroid drugs. The receptors shown here come from a woman between 18 and 30 years old with Graves disease.

This clonotype was detected a few times. The V gene is TRBV20-1, the J gene TRBJ2-7; D is perhaps TRBD1 (6 bases). Trimming removed 6 bases at V and 2 bases at J, with 20 bases between. The CDR3 is made up of 15 amino acids. Per germline, CDR1 DFQATT and CDR2 SNEGSKA (reference sequence). The CDR3 bases are TGCAGTGCCAGGGGCAACCGGGACCCGGCCTACGAGCAGTACTTC. Translation: CSARGNRDPAYEQYF.

This clonotype was seen many times. The chain carries TRBV12-3 or TRBV12-4 and TRBJ1-5; D perhaps matches TRBD1 (6 bases). Trimming removed 6 bases at V and 4 bases at J, with 10 bases between. This CDR3 has 13 amino acids. The CDR3 loop is CASSQQGNQPQHF. CDR3 DNA sequence: TGTGCCAGCAGCCAACAGGGAAATCAGCCCCAGCATTTT.

This clonotype was seen a few times. V gene TRBV18 combines with J gene TRBJ2-2, with D tentatively TRBD2 (5 bases). The germline V gene has CDR1 KGHSH and CDR2 LQKENI. Trimming took 3 bases from V and 0 from J, leaving 20 bases between them. The CDR3 spans 19 residues. This CDR3 reads CASSPRTGGRVTNTGELFF. Written as DNA, the CDR3 is TGTGCCAGCTCACCGAGGACCGGTGGGCGGGTTACGAACACCGGGGAGCTGTTTTTT.

This clonotype has a handful of counts. The CDR3: CASTKSGRAIEWQFF. DNA of the CDR3: TGTGCCAGTACAAAGAGCGGGAGGGCCATCGAATGGCAGTTCTTC. V and J are TRBV28 and TRBJ2-1, with TRBD2 identical over 10 bases. Germline CDR1 MDHEN, CDR2 SYDVKM. V gave up 9 bases and J gave up 12 bases; unmatched junction bases: 17. The CDR3 consists of 15 residues.

This clonotype was observed at least ten times. The rearrangement links TRBV5-1 to TRBJ2-1; perhaps TRBD2 as D (6 bases). Germline loops: CDR1 SGHRS, CDR2 YFSETQ. The V and J ends lost 3 bases and 0 bases respectively, with 13 bases between them. The CDR3 has 16 amino acids. The CDR3 is CASSSPGGASYNEQFF. The CDR3 DNA follows: TGCGCCAGCAGCTCGCCCGGGGGTGCCTCCTACAATGAGCAGTTCTTC.

This clonotype was picked up one time. This may be a read error, as it is one base from a much larger clone. The chain combines TRBV5-6 with TRBJ2-1; 8 nucleotides agree with TRBD1. The CDR3 totals 16 residues. The V gene's germline CDR1 is SGHDT and CDR2 YYEEEE. CDR3 region: CASSLAGRGQSNEQSF. In DNA form, the CDR3 reads TGTGCCAGCAGCTTGGCAGGCAGGGGGCAGAGCAATGAGCAGTCCTTC.

This clonotype was found many times. V gene TRBV20-1 combines with J gene TRBJ1-5; 10 bases align to TRBD1. The CDR3 contains 13 residues. Germline-derived CDR1 and CDR2 are DFQATT and SNEGSKA (reference sequence). V dropped 5 bases and J dropped 5; count of bases not matched to a gene: 3. CDR3 nucleotides: TGCAGTGCTGGAGGGACAGGGGATCAGCCCCAGCATTTT. Encoded protein: CSAGGTGDQPQHF.

This clonotype has ten or more counts. The genes are TRBV28 and TRBJ1-5; TRBD1 is a possible D gene (6 bases). From germline, CDR1 is MDHEN and CDR2 SYDVKM. The CDR3 covers 15 residues. The V end was cut by 2 bases, the J end by 5 bases, with 13 bases between. CDR3 residues: CASSLHDRSHQPQHF. Written as DNA, the CDR3 is TGTGCCAGCAGTTTACATGACAGGAGCCATCAGCCCCAGCATTTT.

This clonotype was found many times. The chain couples TRBV20-1 to TRBJ2-3; D remains ambiguous. Germline V lookup: CDR1 DFQATT, CDR2 SNEGSKA (reference sequence). Trimming left V 3 bases short and J 7 bases short, with 5 bases between. The CDR3 runs 10 residues. CDR3 region: CSASNYTQYF. As DNA, the CDR3 is TGCAGTGCTAGCAATTATACGCAGTATTTT.

In this sample, this clonotype turned up many times. V and J are TRBV28 and TRBJ2-7; 9 bases agree with TRBD2. Trimming removed 3 bases from V and 4 bases from J; junction bases left unmatched: 10. The CDR3 extends over 16 amino acids. CDR1 and CDR2 (germline): MDHEN, SYDVKM. The CDR3 coding sequence is TGTGCCAGCAGTTTTGAGTCCCCTAGCGGGGTTTACGAGCAGTACTTC. This encodes CASSFESPSGVYEQYF. The whole variable domain, remainder taken from reference TRBV28 and TRBJ2-7, is DVKVTQSSRYLVKRTGEKVFLECVQDMDHENMFWYRQDPGLGLRLIYFSYDVKMKEKGDIPEGYSVSREKKERFSLILESASTNQTSMYLCASSFESPSGVYEQYFGPGTRLTVT.